A selection of T cell receptor beta chains follows, all from one sample in a study of OX40 agonist ivuxolimab in advanced cancers. Assay: immunoSEQ multiplex PCR; the TCRdb copy retains only in-frame clones and omits some. Among approximately 94,000 clones, 80% to 85% were seen once, and the ten largest hold around 1.1%. The starting material was CD4+ or CD8+ T cells sorted from blood, obtained in a trial of the OX40 agonist ivuxolimab. Receptors were obtained from an adult with an advanced solid tumor such as melanoma, head and neck, liver or kidney cancer. CDR3s include the opening cysteine and the closing phenylalanine or tryptophan. A D gene is named only where the DNA matches it firmly. Where a row states a size, it is once, few, many or the class of an expanded clone; other rows omit it.

TRBJ1-6 | TRBD1 | TRBV5-6 | NA | TGTGCCAGCAGCTTGGGATTGGACAGGATCTCCTATAATTCACCCCTCCACTTT | CASSLGLDRISYNSPLHF
TRBJ2-7 | TRBD2 | TRBV7-2 | few | TGTGCCAGCAGCAAAGGGACTAGCGCGTCCTACGAGCAGTACTTC | CASSKGTSASYEQYF
TRBJ2-5 | NA | TRBV28 | once | TGTGCCAGCAGTTCGCCTGCTTTGGAGACCCAGTACTTC | CASSSPALETQYF
TRBJ2-3 | NA | TRBV10-3 | NA | TGTGCCATCAGTGTGAGCTCGGTGAGCACAGATACGCAGTATTTT | CAISVSSVSTDTQYF
TRBJ2-3 | NA | TRBV2 | NA | TGTGCCAGCAGGGCTTACGGCTTAGGGTCAGATACGCAGTATTTT | CASRAYGLGSDTQYF
TRBJ1-5 | TRBD1 | TRBV27 | NA | TGTGCCAGCAGCCTAACTCGACAGGGCGGTGTAACCAATCAGCCCCAGCATTTT | CASSLTRQGGVTNQPQHF
TRBJ2-3 | TRBD2 | TRBV5-8 | NA | TGTGCCAGCAGCTTGGCTATGACTAGCGGGGGTGGAGATACGCAGTATTTT | CASSLAMTSGGGDTQYF
TRBJ1-2 | NA | TRBV6-1 | NA | TGTGCCAGCACCAACCGAAGGGGGGGAAACTATGGCTACACCTTC | CASTNRRGGNYGYTF
TRBJ2-5 | NA | TRBV6-5 | few | TGTGCCAGCAGTCGGGGACGCTCCGGAGAGACCCAGTACTTC | CASSRGRSGETQYF
TRBJ2-2 | NA | TRBV10-1 | NA | TGCGCCAGCAGTGAGGGGACCGCAGCCGGGGAGCTGTTTTTT | CASSEGTAAGELFF
TRBJ1-4 | TRBD1 | TRBV15 | once | TGTGCCACCAGCAGAGGAGGTGGGACAGCGAATGAAAAACTGTTTTTT | CATSRGGGTANEKLFF
TRBJ1-1 | NA | TRBV10-1 | NA | TGCGCCAGCAGTCGGACAGCGAACACTGAAGCTTTCTTT | CASSRTANTEAFF
TRBJ2-7 | NA | TRBV15 | NA | TGTGCCACCAGCAGAGGCGGCAGGGGAACCTACGAGCAGTACTTC | CATSRGGRGTYEQYF
TRBJ1-5 | NA | TRBV19 | NA | TGTGCCAGTAGTATTCGACAGAATCAGCCCCAGCATTTT | CASSIRQNQPQHF
TRBJ1-1 | NA | TRBV2 | NA | TGTGCCAGCACCTGGGCTCAGACCAACACTGAAGCTTTCTTT | CASTWAQTNTEAFF
TRBJ1-6 | NA | TRBV5-6 | NA | TGTGCCAGCAGCTTGGAAGGGAACAATTCACCCCTCCACTTT | CASSLEGNNSPLHF
TRBJ1-2 | TRBD1 | TRBV30 | NA | TGTGCCTGGATGGGACAGGCAGACTATGGCTACACCTTC | CAWMGQADYGYTF
TRBJ1-1 | NA | TRBV4-2 | NA | TGTGCCAGCAGCCCTATGACGGGTGCCACTGAAGCTTTCTTT | CASSPMTGATEAFF
TRBJ2-3 | TRBD2 | TRBV10-3 | NA | TGTGCCATCAGCCTAGCGGGTTCGACAGATACGCAGTATTTT | CAISLAGSTDTQYF
TRBJ2-3 | TRBD1 | TRBV27 | once | TGTGCCAGCAGTTTAAAATGGACAGGGGGAAGGACAGATACGCAGTATTTT | CASSLKWTGGRTDTQYF
TRBJ2-7 | TRBD1 | TRBV5-6 | once | TGTGCCAGCAGTTCACCTCGGGACAGGGTCTACGAGCAGTACTTC | CASSSPRDRVYEQYF
TRBJ2-2 | NA | TRBV5-1 | NA | TGCGCCAGCAGCTTACAGGGTCTCACCGGGGAGCTGTTTTTT | CASSLQGLTGELFF
TRBJ2-1 | NA | TRBV7-2 | NA | TGTGCCAGCAGCTTAGCGCTAGGGGATGTCAATGAGCAGTTCTTC | CASSLALGDVNEQFF
TRBJ2-2 | NA | TRBV23-1 | NA | TGCGCCAGCAGTCCCCCAGGGTTCGGAACCGGGGAGCTGTTTTTT | CASSPPGFGTGELFF
TRBJ2-7 | NA | TRBV7-2 | once | TGTGCCAGCAGCTTAGTTTTCAGCATGTTTACAGTCTACGAGCAGTACTTC | CASSLVFSMFTVYEQYF
TRBJ1-2 | NA | TRBV28 | NA | TGTGCCAGCAGTTTATTTGGACAGCGCTATGGCTACACCTTC | CASSLFGQRYGYTF
TRBJ2-7 | NA | TRBV27 | once | TGTGCCAGCAGTTTATCGGGGCAGACCTACGAGCAGTACTTC | CASSLSGQTYEQYF
TRBJ2-2 | NA | TRBV27 | NA | TGTGCCAGCCTCCCAGGGTTCAACACCGGGGAGCTGTTTTTT | CASLPGFNTGELFF
TRBJ2-7 | NA | TRBV5-1 | NA | TGCGCCAGCAGCTTCGAAAGAACCTACGAGCAGTACTTC | CASSFERTYEQYF
TRBJ1-3 | NA | TRBV11-1 | NA | TGTGCCAGCAGCACGGACGCTGGAAACACCATATATTTT | CASSTDAGNTIYF
TRBJ2-7 | TRBD2 | TRBV28 | NA | TGTGCCAGCAGTACCCCGACTAGCGGGGGGGCCTACGAGCAGTACTTC | CASSTPTSGGAYEQYF
TRBJ2-1 | TRBD2 | TRBV7-6 | NA | TGTGCCAGCAGCTTAAGCGGGGGGGCAGGTGAGCAGTTCTTC | CASSLSGGAGEQFF
TRBJ2-5 | NA | TRBV21-1 | NA | TGTGCCAGCAGCTCCAAAAGGAGCGGCGGAGAAGGGACCCCGCAACAAGAGACCCAGTACTTC | CASSSKRSGGEGTPQQETQYF
TRBJ2-7 | NA | TRBV19 | NA | TGTGCCAGTAGTATTCAAGAAGGGCCCTACGAGCAGTACTTC | CASSIQEGPYEQYF
TRBJ1-2 | NA | TRBV30 | NA | TGTGCCTGGAGTAAAAGGACAGTCAACTATGGCTACACCTTC | CAWSKRTVNYGYTF
TRBJ2-1 | TRBD2 | TRBV6-6 | NA | TGTGCCAGCAGCCGGCGGGAGGGTGGCAATGAGCAGTTCTTC | CASSRREGGNEQFF
TRBJ2-1 | NA | TRBV10-1 | NA | TGCGCCAGCAGCGGACATATAACCGGGACAGAGCAGTTCTTC | CASSGHITGTEQFF
TRBJ1-2 | NA | TRBV2 | NA | TGTGCCAGCAGTGTGGGTTTACAGTTCAACTATGGCTACACCTTC | CASSVGLQFNYGYTF
TRBJ1-6 | TRBD1 | TRBV4-2 | NA | TGTGCCAGCAGAACCGGAGGACAGGTTAATTCACCCCTCCACTTT | CASRTGGQVNSPLHF